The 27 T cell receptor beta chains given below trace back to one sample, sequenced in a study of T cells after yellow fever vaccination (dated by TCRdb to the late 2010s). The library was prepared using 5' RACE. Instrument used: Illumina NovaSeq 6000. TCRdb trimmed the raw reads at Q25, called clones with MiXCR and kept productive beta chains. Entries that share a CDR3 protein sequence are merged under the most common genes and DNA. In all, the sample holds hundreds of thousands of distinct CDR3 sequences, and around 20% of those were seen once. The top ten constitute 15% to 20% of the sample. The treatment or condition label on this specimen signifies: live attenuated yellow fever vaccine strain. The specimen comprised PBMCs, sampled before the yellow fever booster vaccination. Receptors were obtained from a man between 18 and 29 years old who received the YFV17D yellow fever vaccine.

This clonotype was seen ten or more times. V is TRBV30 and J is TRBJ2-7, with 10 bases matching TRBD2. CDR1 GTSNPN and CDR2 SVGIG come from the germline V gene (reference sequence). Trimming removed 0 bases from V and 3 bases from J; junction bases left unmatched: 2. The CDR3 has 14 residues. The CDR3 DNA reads TGTGCCTGGAGTGTTCTAGCGGGGGTCTACGAGCAGTACTTC. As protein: CAWSVLAGVYEQYF.

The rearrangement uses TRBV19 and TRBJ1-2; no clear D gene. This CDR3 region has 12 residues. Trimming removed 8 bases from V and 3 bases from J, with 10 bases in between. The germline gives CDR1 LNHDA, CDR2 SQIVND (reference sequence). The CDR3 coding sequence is TGTGCCAGTGCCGTCACAGACTATGGCTACACCTTC. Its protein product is CASAVTDYGYTF.

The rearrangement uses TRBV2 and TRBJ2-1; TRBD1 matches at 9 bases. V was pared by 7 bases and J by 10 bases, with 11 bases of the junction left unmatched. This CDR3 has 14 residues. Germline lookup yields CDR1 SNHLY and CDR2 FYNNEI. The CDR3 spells CASTSGTGRVEQFF. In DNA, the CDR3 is TGTGCCAGCACCTCCGGGACAGGGAGGGTCGAGCAGTTCTTC.

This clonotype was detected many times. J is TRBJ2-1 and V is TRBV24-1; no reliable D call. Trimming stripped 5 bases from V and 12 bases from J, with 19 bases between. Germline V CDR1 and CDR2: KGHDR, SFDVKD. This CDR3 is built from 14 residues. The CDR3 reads CATSAAGSPNGQFF. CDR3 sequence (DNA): TGTGCCACCAGTGCGGCAGGTAGTCCCAACGGGCAGTTCTTC.

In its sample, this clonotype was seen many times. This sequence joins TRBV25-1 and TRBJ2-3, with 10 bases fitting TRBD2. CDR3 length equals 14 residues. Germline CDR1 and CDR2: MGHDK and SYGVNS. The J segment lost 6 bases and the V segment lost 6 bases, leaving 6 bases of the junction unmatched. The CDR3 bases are TGTGCCAGCAGCCCTAGCGGGGGCAGTGATACGCAGTATTTT. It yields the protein CASSPSGGSDTQYF.

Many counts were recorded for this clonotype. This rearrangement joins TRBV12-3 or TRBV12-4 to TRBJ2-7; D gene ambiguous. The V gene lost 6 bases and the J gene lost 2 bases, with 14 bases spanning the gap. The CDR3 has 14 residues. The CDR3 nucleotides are TGTGCCAGCAGCCCACGGCACGGAGCCTACGAGCAGTACTTC. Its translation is CASSPRHGAYEQYF.

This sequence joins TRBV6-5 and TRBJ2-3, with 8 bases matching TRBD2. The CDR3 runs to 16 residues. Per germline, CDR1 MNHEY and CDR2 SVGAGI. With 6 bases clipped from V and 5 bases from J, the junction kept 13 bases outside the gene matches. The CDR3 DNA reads TGTGCCAGCAGCCCTGACTCGGGGGGGCGGGGAGATACGCAGTATTTT. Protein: CASSPDSGGRGDTQYF.

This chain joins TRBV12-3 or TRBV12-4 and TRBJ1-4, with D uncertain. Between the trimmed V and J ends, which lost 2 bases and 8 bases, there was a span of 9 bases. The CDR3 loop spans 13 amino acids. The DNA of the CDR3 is TGTGCCAGCAGTTTAAGCGGCCAGGAAAAACTGTTTTTT. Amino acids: CASSLSGQEKLFF.

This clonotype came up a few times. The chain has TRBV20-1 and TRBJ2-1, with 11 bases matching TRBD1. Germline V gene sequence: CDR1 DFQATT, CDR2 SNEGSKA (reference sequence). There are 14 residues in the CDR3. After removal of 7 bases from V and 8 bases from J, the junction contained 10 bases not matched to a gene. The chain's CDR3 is CSVPSGQGDDEQFF. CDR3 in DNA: TGCAGTGTCCCGTCGGGACAGGGGGACGATGAGCAGTTCTTC.

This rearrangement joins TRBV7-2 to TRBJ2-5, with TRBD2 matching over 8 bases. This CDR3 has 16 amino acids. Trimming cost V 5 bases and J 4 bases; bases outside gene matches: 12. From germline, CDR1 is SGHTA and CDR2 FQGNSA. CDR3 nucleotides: TGTGCCAGCAGCCTCCTGGGACGGGGGGGCGGAGAGACCCAGTACTTC. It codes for CASSLLGRGGGETQYF. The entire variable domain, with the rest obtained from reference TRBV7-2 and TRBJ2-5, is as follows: GAGVSQSPSNKVTEKGKDVELRCDPISGHTALYWYRQSLGQGLEFLIYFQGNSAPDKSGLPSDRFSAERTGGSVSTLTIQRTQQEDSAVYLCASSLLGRGGGETQYFGPGTRLLVL.

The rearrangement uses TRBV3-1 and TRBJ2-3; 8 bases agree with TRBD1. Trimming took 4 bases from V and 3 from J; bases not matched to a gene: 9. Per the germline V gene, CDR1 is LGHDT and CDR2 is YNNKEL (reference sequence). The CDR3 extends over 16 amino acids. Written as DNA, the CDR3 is TGTGCCAGCAGCCTCGGACAGGGACAGGCGACAGATACGCAGTATTTT. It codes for CASSLGQGQATDTQYF.

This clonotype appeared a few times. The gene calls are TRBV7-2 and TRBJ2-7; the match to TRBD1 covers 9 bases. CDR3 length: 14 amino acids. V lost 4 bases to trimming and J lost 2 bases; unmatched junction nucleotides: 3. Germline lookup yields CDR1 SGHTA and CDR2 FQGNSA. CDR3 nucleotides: TGTGCCAGCAGCTCCTGGACAGGGGCCTACGAGCAGTACTTC. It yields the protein CASSSWTGAYEQYF.

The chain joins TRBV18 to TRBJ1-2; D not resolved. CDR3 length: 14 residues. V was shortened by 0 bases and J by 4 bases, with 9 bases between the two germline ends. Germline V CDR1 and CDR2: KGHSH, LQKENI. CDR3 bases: TGTGCCAGCTCACCACCGTCGGGCGGCTATGGCTACACCTTC. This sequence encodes CASSPPSGGYGYTF.

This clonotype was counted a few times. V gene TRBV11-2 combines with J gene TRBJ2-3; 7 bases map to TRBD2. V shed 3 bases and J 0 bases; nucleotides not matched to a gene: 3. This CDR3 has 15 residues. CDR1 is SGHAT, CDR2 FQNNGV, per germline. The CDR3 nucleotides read TGTGCCAGCAGCTTTCCGGGGGGTAGCACAGATACGCAGTATTTT. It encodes CASSFPGGSTDTQYF.

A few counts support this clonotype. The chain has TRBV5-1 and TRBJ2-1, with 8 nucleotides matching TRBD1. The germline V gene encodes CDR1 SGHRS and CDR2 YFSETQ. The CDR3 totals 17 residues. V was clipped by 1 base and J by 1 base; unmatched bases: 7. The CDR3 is CASSLLFTGGSYNEQFF. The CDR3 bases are TGCGCCAGCAGCTTGCTTTTCACAGGGGGGTCCTACAATGAGCAGTTCTTC.

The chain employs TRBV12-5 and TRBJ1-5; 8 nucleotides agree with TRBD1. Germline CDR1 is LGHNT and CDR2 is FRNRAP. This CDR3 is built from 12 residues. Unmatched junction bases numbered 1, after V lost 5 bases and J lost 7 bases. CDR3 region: CASGQGAQPQHF. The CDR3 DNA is TGTGCTAGTGGTCAGGGGGCACAGCCCCAGCATTTT.

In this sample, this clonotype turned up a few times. CDR3: CSARARESGELFF. In nucleotides, the CDR3 is TGCAGTGCTAGGGCGCGGGAGAGCGGGGAGCTGTTTTTT. This chain links TRBV20-1 with TRBJ2-2; 7 nucleotides line up with TRBD2. Germline V gene data show CDR1 as DFQATT and CDR2 as SNEGSKA (reference sequence). Trimming at V came to 3 bases and at J to 7 bases, leaving 5 bases not matched to a gene. CDR3 length: 13 residues.

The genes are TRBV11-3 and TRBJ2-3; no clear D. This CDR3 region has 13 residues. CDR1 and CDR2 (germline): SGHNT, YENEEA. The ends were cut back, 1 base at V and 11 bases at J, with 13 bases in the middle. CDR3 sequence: CASSLAESRRQYF. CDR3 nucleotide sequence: TGTGCCAGCAGCTTAGCAGAGTCAAGAAGGCAGTATTTT.

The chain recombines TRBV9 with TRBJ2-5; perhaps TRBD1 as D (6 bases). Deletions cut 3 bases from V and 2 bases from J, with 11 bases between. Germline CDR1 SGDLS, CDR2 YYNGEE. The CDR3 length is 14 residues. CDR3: CASSGDKVQETQYF. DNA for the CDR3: TGTGCCAGCAGCGGGGACAAGGTACAAGAGACCCAGTACTTC.

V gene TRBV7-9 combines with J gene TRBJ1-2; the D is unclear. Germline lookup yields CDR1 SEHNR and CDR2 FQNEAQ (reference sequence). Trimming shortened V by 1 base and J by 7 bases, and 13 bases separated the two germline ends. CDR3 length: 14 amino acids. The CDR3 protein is CASSLEEGMIGYTF. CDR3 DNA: TGTGCCAGCAGCTTAGAGGAAGGGATGATTGGCTACACCTTC.

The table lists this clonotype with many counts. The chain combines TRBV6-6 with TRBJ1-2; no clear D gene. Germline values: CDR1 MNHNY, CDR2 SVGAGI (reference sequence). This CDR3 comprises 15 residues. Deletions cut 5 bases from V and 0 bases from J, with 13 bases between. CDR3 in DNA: TGTGCCAGCAGTGATAGGGTTCGGACTAACTATGGCTACACCTTC. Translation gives CASSDRVRTNYGYTF.

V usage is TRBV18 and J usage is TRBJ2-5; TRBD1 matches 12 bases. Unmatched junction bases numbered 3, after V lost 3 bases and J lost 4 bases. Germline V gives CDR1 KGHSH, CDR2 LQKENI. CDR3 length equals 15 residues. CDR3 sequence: CASSPGQGARETQYF. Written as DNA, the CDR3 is TGTGCCAGCTCACCGGGACAGGGGGCGCGAGAGACCCAGTACTTC. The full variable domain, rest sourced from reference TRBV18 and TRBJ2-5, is NAGVMQNPRHLVRRRGQEARLRCSPMKGHSHVYWYRQLPEEGLKFMVYLQKENIIDESGMPKERFSAEFPKEGPSILRIQQVVRGDSAAYFCASSPGQGARETQYFGPGTRLLVL.

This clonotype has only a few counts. The CDR3 DNA reads TGTGCCAGCAGGGCGGGACCCACAACTATCCACGAGCAGTACTTC. Translating gives CASRAGPTTIHEQYF. The chain links TRBV7-2 to TRBJ2-7; maybe TRBD2 (6 bases). Trimming shortened V by 6 bases and J by 5 bases, and 20 bases separated the two germline ends. The CDR3 sequence is 15 residues long. Germline CDR1 SGHTA, CDR2 FQGNSA.

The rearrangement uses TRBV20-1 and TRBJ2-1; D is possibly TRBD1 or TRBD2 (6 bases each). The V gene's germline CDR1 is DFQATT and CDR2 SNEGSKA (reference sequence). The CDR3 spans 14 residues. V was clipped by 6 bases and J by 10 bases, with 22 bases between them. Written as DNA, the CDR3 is TGCAGTGCCAGAAACGGGGGCCCCGATGGCGAGCAGTTCTTC. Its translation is CSARNGGPDGEQFF.

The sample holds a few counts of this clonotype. The CDR3 nucleotides read TGTGCCAGCAGTTCACCCAGGACAGGGAACTACGAGCAGTACGTC. Translating it yields CASSSPRTGNYEQYV. This rearrangement joins TRBV6-5 to TRBJ2-7; 8 bases are a match to TRBD1. J lost 3 bases, V lost 4 bases, and 8 bases had no gene match. CDR3 length: 15 residues. CDR1 and CDR2 from the germline V gene are MNHEY and SVGAGI.

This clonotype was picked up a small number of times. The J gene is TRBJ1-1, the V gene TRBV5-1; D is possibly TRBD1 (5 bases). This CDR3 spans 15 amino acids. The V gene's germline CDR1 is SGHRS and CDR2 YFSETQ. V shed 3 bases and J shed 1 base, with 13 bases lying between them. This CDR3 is CASSYVGGANTEAFF. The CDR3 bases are TGCGCCAGCAGCTACGTAGGTGGGGCGAACACTGAAGCTTTCTTT.

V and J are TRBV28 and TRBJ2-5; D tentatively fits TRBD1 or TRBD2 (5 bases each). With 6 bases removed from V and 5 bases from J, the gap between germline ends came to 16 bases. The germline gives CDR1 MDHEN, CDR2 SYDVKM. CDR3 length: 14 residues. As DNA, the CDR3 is TGTGCCAGCAGCCCTGTAGGGACCTCGGAGACCCAGTACTTC. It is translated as CASSPVGTSETQYF.